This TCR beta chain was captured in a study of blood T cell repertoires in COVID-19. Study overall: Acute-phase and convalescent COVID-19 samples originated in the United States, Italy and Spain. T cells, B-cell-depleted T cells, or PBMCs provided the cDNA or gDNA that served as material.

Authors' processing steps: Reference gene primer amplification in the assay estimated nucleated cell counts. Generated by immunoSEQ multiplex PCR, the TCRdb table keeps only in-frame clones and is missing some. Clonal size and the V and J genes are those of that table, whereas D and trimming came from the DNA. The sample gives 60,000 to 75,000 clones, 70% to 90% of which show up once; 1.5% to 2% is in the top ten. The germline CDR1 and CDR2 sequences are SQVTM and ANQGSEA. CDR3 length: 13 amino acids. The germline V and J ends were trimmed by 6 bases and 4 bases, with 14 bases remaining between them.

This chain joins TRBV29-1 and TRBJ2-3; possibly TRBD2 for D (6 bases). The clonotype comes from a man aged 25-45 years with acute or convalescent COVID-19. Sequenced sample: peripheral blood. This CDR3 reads CSVLTGRADTQYF. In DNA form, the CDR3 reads TGCAGCGTCCTGACCGGGAGAGCAGATACGCAGTATTTT.